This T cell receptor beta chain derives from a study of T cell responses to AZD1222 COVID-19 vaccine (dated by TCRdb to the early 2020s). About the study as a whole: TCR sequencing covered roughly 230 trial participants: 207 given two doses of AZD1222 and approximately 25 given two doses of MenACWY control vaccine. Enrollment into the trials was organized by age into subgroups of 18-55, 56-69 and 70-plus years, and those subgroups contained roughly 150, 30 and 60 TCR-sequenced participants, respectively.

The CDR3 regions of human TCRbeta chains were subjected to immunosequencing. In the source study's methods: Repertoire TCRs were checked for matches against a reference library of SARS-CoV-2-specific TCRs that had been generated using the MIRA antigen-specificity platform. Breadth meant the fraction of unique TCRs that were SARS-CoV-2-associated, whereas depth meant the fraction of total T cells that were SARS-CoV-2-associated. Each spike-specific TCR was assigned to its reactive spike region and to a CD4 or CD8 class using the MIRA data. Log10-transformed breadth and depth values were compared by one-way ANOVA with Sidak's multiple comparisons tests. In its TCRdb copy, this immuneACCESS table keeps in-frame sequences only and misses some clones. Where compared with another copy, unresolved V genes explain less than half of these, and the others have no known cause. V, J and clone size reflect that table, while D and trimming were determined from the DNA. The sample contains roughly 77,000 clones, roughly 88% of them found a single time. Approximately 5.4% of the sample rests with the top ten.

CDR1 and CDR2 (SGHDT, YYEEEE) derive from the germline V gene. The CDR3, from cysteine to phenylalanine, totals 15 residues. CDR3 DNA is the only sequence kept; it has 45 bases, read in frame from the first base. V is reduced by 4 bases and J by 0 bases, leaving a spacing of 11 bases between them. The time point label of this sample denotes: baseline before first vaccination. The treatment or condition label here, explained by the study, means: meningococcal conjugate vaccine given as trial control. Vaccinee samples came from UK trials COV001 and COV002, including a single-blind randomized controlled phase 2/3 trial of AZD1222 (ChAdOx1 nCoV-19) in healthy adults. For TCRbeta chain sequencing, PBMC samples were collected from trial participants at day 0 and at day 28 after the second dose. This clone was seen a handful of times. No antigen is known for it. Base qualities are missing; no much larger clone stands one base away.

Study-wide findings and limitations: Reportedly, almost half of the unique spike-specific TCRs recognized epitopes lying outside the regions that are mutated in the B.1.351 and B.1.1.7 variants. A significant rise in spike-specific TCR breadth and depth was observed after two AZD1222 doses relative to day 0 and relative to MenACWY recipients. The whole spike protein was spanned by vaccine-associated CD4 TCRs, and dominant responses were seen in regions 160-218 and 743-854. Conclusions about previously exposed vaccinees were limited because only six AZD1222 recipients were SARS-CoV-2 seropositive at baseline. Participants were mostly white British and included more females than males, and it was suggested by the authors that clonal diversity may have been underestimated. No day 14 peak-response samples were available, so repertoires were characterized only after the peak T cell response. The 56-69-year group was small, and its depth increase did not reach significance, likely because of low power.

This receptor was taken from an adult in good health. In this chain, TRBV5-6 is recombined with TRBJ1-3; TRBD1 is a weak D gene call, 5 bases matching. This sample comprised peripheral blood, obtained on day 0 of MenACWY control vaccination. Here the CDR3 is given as CASSLGTVSGNTIYF. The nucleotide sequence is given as TGTGCCAGCAGCCTGGGGACCGTCTCTGGAAACACCATATATTTT. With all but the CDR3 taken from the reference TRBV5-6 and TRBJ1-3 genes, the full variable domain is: DAGVTQSPTHLIKTRGQQVTLRCSPKSGHDTVSWYQQALGQGPQFIFQYYEEEERQRGNFPDRFSGHQFPNYSSELNVNALLLGDSALYLCASSLGTVSGNTIYFGEGSWLTVV.